Described below is a single T cell receptor beta chain sequence and its context. Donors showed nominal health when sampled, although they likely had unrecorded immune exposures. Trimming removed 4 bases from V and 2 bases from J, with 12 bases in between. Germline CDR1 reads MNHNS; CDR2 reads SASEGT. The CDR3 contains 14 residues. In the PCR, 60 Vbeta and 13 Jbeta primers were used. Profiled with immunoSEQ multiplex PCR; TCRdb holds only in-frame clones, not every one. The sample has 100,000 to 150,000 clones; 75% to 85% are singletons. The record originates from a study of cytomegalovirus exposure and HLA in healthy donors.

The sequence derives from a man in his forties in good health and CMV-seronegative. Specimen: PBMCs. The rearrangement links TRBV6-1 to TRBJ2-7, with a weak D call TRBD1 (5 bases). The CDR3 coding sequence is TGTGCCAGCAGTGGCCACAGGTCAGCCTACGAGCAGTACTTC. This gives the protein CASSGHRSAYEQYF.